The 3 T cell receptor beta chains below were found in one sample sequenced in a study of CD8 T cells in ankylosing spondylitis. TCRdb ran MiXCR on the 5' RACE reads and lists one entry per CDR3 protein. The sample lists some 340,000 distinct CDR3 sequences; 14% to 15% were seen once. Sequenced sample: blood, either unsorted or a sorted T cell fraction (not recorded which). These TCRs come from a male donor with ankylosing spondylitis or in good health (not recorded which).

This clonotype has just a few counts. The chain employs TRBV5-1 and TRBJ1-2; 8 bases fit TRBD1. Germline values: CDR1 SGHRS, CDR2 YFSETQ. Germline trimming cut 4 bases from V and 5 bases from J; bases unmatched to any gene: 10. CDR3 length equals 15 residues. The CDR3 region is CASSPRAGGIYGYTF. CDR3 bases: TGCGCCAGCAGCCCCAGAGCAGGGGGCATATATGGCTACACCTTC.

This clonotype was seen many times. The V and J genes are TRBV10-3 and TRBJ2-1, with 12 bases identical to TRBD2. Trimming cost V 4 bases and J 4 bases; bases outside gene matches: 2. The germline gives CDR1 ENHRY, CDR2 SYGVKD. The CDR3 runs 15 residues. The CDR3 sequence: CAISGGLAGYNEQFF. CDR3 nucleotide sequence: TGTGCCATCAGTGGGGGACTAGCGGGTTACAATGAGCAGTTCTTC.

The rearrangement joins TRBV7-2 to TRBJ2-5; D is unclear. The CDR3 is 16 amino acids. V lost 1 base to trimming and J lost 2 bases, with 14 bases between them. CDR1 is SGHTA and CDR2 is FQGNSA in the germline V gene. CDR3 residues: CASSLVKGFTQETQYF. In nucleotides, the CDR3 is TGTGCCAGCAGCTTAGTAAAGGGTTTTACTCAAGAGACCCAGTACTTC.